This T cell receptor (beta chain) originates from a study of cytotoxic CD8 clonotypes in ibrutinib-treated CLL. Depth targeted 1 in 200,000 to 1 in 1 million T cells, averaging roughly 9.7x coverage per clonotype. Only in-frame clones appear in the TCRdb table, and some are missing; sequencing was by immunoSEQ multiplex PCR. Among 100,000 to 150,000 clones listed, over 75% were seen once. In regard to this clone: The target antigen is unknown.

From cryopreserved PBMCs came about 2 micrograms of genomic DNA used for TCR beta libraries. Germline values: CDR1 SGHTA, CDR2 FQGTGA. J was trimmed by 0 bases and V by 3 bases; bases with no gene match: 14. The CDR3 consists of 19 residues. Overall study results and limits: While tracking circulating CD8+ T-cell counts, baseline clonality exceeded that of age-matched healthy donors.

The chain carries TRBV7-3 and TRBJ1-5; the match to TRBD1 covers 7 bases. The TCR was taken from a human donor with chronic lymphocytic leukemia. Sequenced here: PBMCs, sampled after 24 months of ibrutinib treatment. CDR3 in DNA: TGTGCCAGCAGCTTGGTAAGGAGGGGGCCGCCTTATAGCAATCAGCCCCAGCATTTT. The encoded protein is CASSLVRRGPPYSNQPQHF.